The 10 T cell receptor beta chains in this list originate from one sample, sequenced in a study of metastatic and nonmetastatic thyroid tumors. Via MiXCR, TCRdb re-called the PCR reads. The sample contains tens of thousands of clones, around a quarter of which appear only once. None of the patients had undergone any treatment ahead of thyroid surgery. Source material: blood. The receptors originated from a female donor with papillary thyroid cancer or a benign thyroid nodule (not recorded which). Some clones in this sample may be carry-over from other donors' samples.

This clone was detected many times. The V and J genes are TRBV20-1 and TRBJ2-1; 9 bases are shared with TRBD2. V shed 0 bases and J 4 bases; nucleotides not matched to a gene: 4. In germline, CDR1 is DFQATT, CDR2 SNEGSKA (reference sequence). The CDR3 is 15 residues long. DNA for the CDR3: TGCAGTGCTAGAGAAGTGACTAGCGGTTACAATGAGCAGTTCTTC. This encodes CSAREVTSGYNEQFF.

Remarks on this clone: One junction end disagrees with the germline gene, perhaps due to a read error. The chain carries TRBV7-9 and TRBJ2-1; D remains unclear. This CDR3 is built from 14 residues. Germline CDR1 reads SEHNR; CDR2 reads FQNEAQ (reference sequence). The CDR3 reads CAISLVSGFNEQFF. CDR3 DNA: TGTGCCATCAGCTTAGTTTCTGGGTTCAATGAGCAGTTCTTC.

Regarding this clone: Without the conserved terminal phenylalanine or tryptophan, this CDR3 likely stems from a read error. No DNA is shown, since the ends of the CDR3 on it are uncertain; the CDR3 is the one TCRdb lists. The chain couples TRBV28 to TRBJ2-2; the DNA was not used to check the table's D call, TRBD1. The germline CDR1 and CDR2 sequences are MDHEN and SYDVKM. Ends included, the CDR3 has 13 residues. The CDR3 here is CASSAPNTGALYV.

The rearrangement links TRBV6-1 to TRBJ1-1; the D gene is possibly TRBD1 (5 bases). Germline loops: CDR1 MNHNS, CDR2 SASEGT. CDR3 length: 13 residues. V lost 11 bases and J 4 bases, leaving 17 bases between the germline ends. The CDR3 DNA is TGTGCCTGTACTGGGCCCGGGGGCACTGAAGCTTTCTTT. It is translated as CACTGPGGTEAFF.

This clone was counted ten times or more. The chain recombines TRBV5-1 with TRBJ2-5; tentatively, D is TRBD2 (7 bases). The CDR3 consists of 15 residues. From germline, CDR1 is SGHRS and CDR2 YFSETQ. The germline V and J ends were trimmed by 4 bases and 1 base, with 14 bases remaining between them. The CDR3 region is CASSPGGRVQETQYF. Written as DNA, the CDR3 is TGCGCCAGCAGCCCCGGGGGGCGGGTCCAAGAGACCCAGTACTTC.

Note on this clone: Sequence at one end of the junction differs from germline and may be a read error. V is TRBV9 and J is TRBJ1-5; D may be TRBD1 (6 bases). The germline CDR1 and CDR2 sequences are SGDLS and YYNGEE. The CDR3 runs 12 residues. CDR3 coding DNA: TGTGCCAGCATCGTAGAGGGGGGGCCCCAGAATTTT. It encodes CASIVEGGPQNF.

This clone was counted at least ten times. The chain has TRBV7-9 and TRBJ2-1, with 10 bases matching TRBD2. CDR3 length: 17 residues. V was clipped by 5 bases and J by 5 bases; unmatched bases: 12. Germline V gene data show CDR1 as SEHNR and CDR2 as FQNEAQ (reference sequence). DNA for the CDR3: TGTGCCAGCAGCGAAAGAGGGCTAGCGGGAGCTCACAATGAGCAGTTCTTC. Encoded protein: CASSERGLAGAHNEQFF.

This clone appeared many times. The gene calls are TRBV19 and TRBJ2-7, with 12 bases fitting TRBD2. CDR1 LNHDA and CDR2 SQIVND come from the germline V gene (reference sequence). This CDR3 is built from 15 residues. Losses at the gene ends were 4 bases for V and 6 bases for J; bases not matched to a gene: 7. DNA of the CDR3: TGTGCCAGTAGTACCAGACTAGCGGGAGTAGGCGAGCAGTACTTC. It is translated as CASSTRLAGVGEQYF.

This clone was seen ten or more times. In DNA, the CDR3 is TGTGCCAGCAGCCAAGATTCTAGGATTGGGCGCACAGATACGCAGTATTTT. Its translation is CASSQDSRIGRTDTQYF. The V and J genes are TRBV3-1 and TRBJ2-3; D call uncertain. In germline, CDR1 is LGHDT, CDR2 YNNKEL (reference sequence). Trimming shortened V by 0 bases and J by 1 base, and 14 bases separated the two germline ends. This CDR3 is built from 17 residues.

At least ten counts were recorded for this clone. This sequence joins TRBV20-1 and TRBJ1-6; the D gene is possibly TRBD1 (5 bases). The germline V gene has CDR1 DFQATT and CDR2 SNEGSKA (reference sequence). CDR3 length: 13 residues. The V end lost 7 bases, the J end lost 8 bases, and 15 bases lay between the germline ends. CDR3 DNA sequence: TGCAGTGGGCTGGGAAGGGGTGATTCACCCCTCCACTTT. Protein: CSGLGRGDSPLHF.